This T cell receptor (beta chain) came from a study of T cell responses to AZD1222 COVID-19 vaccine. The germline V and J ends were trimmed by 5 bases and 1 base, with 20 bases remaining between them. The germline gives CDR1 SNHLY, CDR2 FYNNEI. The CDR3 runs 17 residues. As regards this clone: No antigen is known for it.

Findings and caveats of the study: Spike-specific TCR breadth and depth were elevated following two AZD1222 doses. Unmutated variant regions are reportedly targeted by nearly half of spike-specific TCRs.

Assay: immunoSEQ multiplex PCR; the TCRdb copy retains only in-frame clones and omits some. The data hold around 180,000 clones, with 90% to 95% observed a single time. The starting material was peripheral blood, obtained 28 days after the second AZD1222 dose. This TCR derives from an adult who received the AZD1222 COVID-19 vaccine. The J gene is TRBJ1-1, the V gene TRBV2; D possibly corresponds to TRBD1 (5 bases). The CDR3: CASSSSPGTVKNTEAFF. Written as DNA, the CDR3 is TGTGCCAGCAGTAGCTCCCCTGGGACGGTCAAGAACACTGAAGCTTTCTTT.